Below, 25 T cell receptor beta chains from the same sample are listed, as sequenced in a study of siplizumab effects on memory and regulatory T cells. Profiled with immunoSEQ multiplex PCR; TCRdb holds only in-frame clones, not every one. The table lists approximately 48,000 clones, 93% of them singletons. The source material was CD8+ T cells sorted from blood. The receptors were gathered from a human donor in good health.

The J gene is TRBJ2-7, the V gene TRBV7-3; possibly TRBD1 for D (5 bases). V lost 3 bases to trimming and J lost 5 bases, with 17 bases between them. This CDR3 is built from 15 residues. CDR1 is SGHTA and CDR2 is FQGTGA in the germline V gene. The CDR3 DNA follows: TGTGCCAGCAGCTTCCTCGGCAGGGAAGAGGACGAGCAGTACTTC. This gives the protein CASSFLGREEDEQYF.

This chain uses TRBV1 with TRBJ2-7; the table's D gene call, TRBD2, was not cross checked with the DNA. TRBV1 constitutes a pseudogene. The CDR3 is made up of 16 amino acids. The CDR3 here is CTSSLKRVVLWCEQYF. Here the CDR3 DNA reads TGCACCAGCAGCCTCAAGAGGGTAGTTTTGTGGTGCGAGCAGTACTTC.

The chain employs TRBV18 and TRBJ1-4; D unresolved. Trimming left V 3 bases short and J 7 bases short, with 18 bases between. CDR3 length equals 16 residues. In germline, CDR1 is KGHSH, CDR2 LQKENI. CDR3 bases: TGTGCCAGCTCACCCGAGCCCGGGGAGGTGGGTGAAAAACTGTTTTTT. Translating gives CASSPEPGEVGEKLFF.

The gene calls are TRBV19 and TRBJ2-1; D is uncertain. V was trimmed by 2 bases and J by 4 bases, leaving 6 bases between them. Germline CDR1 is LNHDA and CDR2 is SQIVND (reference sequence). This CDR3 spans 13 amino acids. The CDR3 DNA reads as TGTGCCAGTAGTATAATTGGGTACAATGAGCAGTTCTTC. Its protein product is CASSIIGYNEQFF.

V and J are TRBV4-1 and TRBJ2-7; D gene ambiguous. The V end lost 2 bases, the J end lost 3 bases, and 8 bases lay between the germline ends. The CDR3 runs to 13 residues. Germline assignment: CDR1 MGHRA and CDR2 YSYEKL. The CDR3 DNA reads TGCGCCAGCAGCCAAAAAACGGACTACGAGCAGTACTTC. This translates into CASSQKTDYEQYF.

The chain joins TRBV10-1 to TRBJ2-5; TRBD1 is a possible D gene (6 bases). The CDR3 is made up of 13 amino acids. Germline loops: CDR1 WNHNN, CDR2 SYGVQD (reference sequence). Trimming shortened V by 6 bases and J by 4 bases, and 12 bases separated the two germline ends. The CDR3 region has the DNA TGCGCCAGCAGCCTCAGGGGATCAGAGACCCAGTACTTC. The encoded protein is CASSLRGSETQYF.

The DNA of the CDR3 is TGTGCCAGCAGTTCGGGACAGGCCACGGTCGATACGCAGTATTTT. As protein: CASSSGQATVDTQYF. This sequence joins TRBV11-3 and TRBJ2-3; 8 nucleotides match TRBD1. This CDR3 is built from 15 residues. CDR1 is SGHNT, CDR2 YENEEA, per germline. Unmatched junction bases numbered 11, after V lost 6 bases and J lost 6 bases.

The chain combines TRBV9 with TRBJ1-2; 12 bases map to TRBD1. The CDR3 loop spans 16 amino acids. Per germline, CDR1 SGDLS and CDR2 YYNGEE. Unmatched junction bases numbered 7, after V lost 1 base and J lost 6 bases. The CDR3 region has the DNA TGTGCCAGCAGCGTATATGGGACAGGGGGCGTTGATGGCTACACCTTC. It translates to CASSVYGTGGVDGYTF.

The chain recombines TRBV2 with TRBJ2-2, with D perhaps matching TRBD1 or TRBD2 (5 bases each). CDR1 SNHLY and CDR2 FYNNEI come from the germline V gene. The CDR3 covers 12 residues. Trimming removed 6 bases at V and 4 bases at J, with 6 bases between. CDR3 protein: CASRGPTGELFF. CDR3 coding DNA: TGTGCCAGCAGGGGACCCACCGGGGAGCTGTTTTTT.

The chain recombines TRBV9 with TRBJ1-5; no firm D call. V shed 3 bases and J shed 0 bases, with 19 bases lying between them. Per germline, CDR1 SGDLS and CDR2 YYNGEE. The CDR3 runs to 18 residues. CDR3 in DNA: TGTGCCAGCAGCGGACCCTGGGGAGGCCCGTATAGCAATCAGCCCCAGCATTTT. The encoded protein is CASSGPWGGPYSNQPQHF.

The CDR3 region is CALQSPVGELFF. DNA for the CDR3: TGTGCCCTCCAGTCTCCGGTCGGGGAGCTGTTTTTT. The rearrangement joins TRBV5-4 to TRBJ2-2; D unresolved. V shed 10 bases and J shed 7 bases, with 14 bases lying between them. CDR3 size: 12 residues. The germline gives CDR1 SGHNT, CDR2 YYREEE (reference sequence). Variable domain in full (rest from reference TRBV5-4 and TRBJ2-2): ETGVTQSPTHLIKTRGQQVTLRCSSQSGHNTVSWYQQALGQGPQFIFQYYREEENGRGNFPPRFSGLQFPNYSSELNVNALELDDSALYLCALQSPVGELFFGEGSRLTVL.

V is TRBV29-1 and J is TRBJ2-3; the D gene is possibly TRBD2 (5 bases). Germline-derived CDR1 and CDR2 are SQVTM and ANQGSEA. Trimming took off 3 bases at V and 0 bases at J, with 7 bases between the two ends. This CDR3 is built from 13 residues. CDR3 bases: TGCAGCGTTGAGCGGGCTAGCACAGATACGCAGTATTTT. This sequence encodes CSVERASTDTQYF.

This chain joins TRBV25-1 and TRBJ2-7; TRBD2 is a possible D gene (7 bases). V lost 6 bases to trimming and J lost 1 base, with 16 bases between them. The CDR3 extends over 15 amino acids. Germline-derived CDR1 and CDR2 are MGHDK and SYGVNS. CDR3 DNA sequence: TGTGCCAGCAGGGGAAAGGGGGGGGCATCCTACGAGCAGTACTTC. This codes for CASRGKGGASYEQYF.

The DNA of the CDR3 is TGTGCCAGCAGCGAGTCCGGGACAGGAACCTACGAGCAGTACTTC. Its protein product is CASSESGTGTYEQYF. The chain uses TRBV9 and TRBJ2-7, with TRBD1 matching 8 bases. After removal of 3 bases from V and 2 bases from J, the junction contained 7 bases not matched to a gene. The CDR3 has 15 amino acids. Germline-derived CDR1 and CDR2 are SGDLS and YYNGEE.

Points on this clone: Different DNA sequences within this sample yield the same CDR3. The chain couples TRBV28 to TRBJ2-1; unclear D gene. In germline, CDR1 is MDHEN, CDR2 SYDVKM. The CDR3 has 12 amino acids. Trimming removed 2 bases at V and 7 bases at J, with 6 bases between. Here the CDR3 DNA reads TGTGCCAGCAGTTTAAGCGTGAATGAGCAGTTCTTC. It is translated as CASSLSVNEQFF. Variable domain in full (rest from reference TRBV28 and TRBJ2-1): DVKVTQSSRYLVKRTGEKVFLECVQDMDHENMFWYRQDPGLGLRLIYFSYDVKMKEKGDIPEGYSVSREKKERFSLILESASTNQTSMYLCASSLSVNEQFFGPGTRLTVL.

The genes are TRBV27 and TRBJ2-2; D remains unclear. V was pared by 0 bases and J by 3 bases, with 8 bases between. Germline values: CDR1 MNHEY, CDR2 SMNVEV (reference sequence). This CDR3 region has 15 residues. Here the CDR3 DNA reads TGTGCCAGCAGTTTATCCACCCCCTACACCGGGGAGCTGTTTTTT. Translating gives CASSLSTPYTGELFF.

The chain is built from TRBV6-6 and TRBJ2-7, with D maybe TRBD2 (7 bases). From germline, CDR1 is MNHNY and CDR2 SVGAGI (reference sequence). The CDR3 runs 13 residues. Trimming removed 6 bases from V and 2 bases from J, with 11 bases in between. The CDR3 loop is CASRFGGPYEQYF. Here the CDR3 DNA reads TGTGCCAGCAGATTCGGGGGGCCCTACGAGCAGTACTTC.

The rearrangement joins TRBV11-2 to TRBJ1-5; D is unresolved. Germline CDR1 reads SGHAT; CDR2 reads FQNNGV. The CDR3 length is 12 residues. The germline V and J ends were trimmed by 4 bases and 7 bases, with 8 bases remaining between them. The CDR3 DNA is TGTGCCAGCAGCTCTGGTTGGCAGCCCCAGCATTTT. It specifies CASSSGWQPQHF. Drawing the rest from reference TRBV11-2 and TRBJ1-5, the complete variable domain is EAGVAQSPRYKIIEKRQSVAFWCNPISGHATLYWYQQILGQGPKLLIQFQNNGVVDDSQLPKDRFSAERLKGVDSTLKIQPAKLEDSAVYLCASSSGWQPQHFGDGTRLSIL.

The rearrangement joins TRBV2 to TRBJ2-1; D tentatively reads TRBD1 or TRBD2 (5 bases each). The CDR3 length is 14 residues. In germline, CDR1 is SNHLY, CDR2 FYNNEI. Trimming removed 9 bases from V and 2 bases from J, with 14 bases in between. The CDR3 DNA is TGTGCCAGGGGGTTGATGGGGGCCTACAATGAGCAGTTCTTC. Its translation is CARGLMGAYNEQFF.

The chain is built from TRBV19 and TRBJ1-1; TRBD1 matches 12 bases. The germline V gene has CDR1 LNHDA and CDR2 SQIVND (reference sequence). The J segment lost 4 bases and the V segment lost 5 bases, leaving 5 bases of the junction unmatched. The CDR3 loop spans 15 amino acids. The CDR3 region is CASSLGTGGRTEAFF. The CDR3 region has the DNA TGTGCCAGTAGTCTCGGGACAGGGGGCCGCACTGAAGCTTTCTTT.

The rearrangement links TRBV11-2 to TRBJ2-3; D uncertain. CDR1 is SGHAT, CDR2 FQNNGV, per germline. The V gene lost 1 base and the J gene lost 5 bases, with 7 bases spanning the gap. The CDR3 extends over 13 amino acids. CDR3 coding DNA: TGTGCCAGCAGCTTAGGGCGAGGAGATACGCAGTATTTT. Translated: CASSLGRGDTQYF.

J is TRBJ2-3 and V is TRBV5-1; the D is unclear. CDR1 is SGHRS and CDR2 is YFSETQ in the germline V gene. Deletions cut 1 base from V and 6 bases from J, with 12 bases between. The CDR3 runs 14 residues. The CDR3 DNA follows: TGCGCCAGCAGCTTGAGGACCACCAGGGATACGCAGTATTTT. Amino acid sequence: CASSLRTTRDTQYF.

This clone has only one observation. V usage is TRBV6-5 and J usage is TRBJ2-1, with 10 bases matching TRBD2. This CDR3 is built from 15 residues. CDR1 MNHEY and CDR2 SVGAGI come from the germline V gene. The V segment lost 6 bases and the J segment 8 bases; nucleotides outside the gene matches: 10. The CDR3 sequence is CASSYLAGEVDEQFF. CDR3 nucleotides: TGTGCCAGCAGCTATCTAGCGGGAGAAGTCGATGAGCAGTTCTTC.

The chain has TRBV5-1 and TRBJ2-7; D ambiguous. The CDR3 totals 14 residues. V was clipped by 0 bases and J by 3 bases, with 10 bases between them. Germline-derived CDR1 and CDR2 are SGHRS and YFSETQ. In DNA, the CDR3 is TGCGCCAGCAGCTTGGCCAGAAATGACTACGAGCAGTACTTC. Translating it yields CASSLARNDYEQYF.

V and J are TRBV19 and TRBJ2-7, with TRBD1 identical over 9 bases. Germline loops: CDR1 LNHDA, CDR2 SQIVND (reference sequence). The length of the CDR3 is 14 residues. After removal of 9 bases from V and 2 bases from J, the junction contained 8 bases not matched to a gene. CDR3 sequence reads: CASTTGTGPYEQYF. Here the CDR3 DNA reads TGTGCCAGCACAACCGGGACAGGGCCCTACGAGCAGTACTTC.